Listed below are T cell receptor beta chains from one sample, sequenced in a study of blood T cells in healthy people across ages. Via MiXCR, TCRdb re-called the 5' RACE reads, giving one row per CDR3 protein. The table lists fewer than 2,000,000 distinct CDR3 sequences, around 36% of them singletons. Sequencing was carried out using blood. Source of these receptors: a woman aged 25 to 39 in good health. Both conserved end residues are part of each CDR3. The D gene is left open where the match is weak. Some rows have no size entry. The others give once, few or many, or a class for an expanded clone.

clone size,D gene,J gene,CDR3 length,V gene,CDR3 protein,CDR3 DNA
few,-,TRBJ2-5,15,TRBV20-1,CSARPGLMSQETQYF,TGCAGTGCACGGCCAGGCCTCATGTCCCAAGAGACCCAGTACTTC
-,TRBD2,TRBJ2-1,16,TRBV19,CASSRGTSFSYNEQFF,TGTGCCAGTAGTCGAGGGACTAGCTTCTCCTACAATGAGCAGTTCTTC
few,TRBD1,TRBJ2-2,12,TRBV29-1,CSVWTGPGELFF,TGCAGCGTTTGGACAGGGCCCGGGGAGCTGTTTTTT
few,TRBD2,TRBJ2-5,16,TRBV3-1,CASSRKTSGRQETQYF,TGTGCCAGCAGCCGAAAGACTAGCGGCCGCCAAGAGACCCAGTACTTC
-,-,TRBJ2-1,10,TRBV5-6,CASSLGWQFF,TGTGCCAGCAGCTTAGGTTGGCAGTTCTTC
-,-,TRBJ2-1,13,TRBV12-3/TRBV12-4,CASTPFFYNEQFF,TGTGCCAGCACCCCCTTCTTCTACAATGAGCAGTTCTTC
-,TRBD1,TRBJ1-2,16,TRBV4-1,CAGSQPGTAERNGYTF,TGCGCCGGCAGCCAACCCGGGACAGCAGAAAGGAATGGCTACACCTTC
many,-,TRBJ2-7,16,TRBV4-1,CASSQGPGEGAYEQYF,TGCGCCAGCAGCCAGGGACCTGGGGAGGGGGCTTACGAGCAGTACTTC
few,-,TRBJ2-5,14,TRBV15,CATSRDLRQETQYF,TGTGCCACCAGCAGAGATTTGAGACAAGAGACCCAGTACTTC
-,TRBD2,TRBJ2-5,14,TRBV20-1,CSAGLAGLQETQYF,TGCAGTGCTGGACTAGCGGGGCTCCAAGAGACCCAGTACTTC
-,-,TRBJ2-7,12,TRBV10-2,CASFSSAVEQYF,TGCGCCAGCTTTTCTAGCGCTGTCGAGCAGTACTTC
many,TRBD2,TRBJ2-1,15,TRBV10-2,CASRALAGAYNEQFF,TGCGCCAGCAGGGCTCTAGCGGGGGCTTACAATGAGCAGTTCTTC
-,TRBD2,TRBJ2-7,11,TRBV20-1,CSASTGLARDF,TGCAGTGCTAGTACCGGACTAGCGAGGGACTTC
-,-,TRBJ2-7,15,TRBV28,CASSTSPGMLGEQYF,TGTGCCAGCAGCACGAGCCCGGGGATGTTGGGGGAGCAGTACTTC
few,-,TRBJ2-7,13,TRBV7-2,CVSSRRVSYEQYF,TGTGTCAGCAGTCGCCGGGTGAGCTACGAGCAGTACTTC
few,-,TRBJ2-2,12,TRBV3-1,CASSQVGGELFF,TGTGCCAGCAGCCAAGTGGGCGGGGAGCTGTTTTTT
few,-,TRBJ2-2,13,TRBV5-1,CASSPTNSGERFF,TGCGCCAGCAGCCCCACAAACTCCGGGGAGCGGTTTTTT
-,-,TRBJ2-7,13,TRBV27,CASSVGANNEQYF,TGTGCCAGCAGCGTGGGAGCCAACAATGAGCAGTACTTC
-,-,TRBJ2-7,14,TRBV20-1,CSARGSANPNEQYF,TGCAGTGCTAGAGGCTCGGCAAACCCCAACGAGCAGTACTTC
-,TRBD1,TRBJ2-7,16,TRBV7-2,CASSRPGTGLFCEQYF,TGTGCCAGCAGCCGACCCGGGACAGGGCTCTTCTGCGAGCAGTACTTC
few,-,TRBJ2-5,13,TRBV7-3,CASGRGAGETQYF,TGTGCCAGCGGACGGGGGGCAGGAGAGACCCAGTACTTC
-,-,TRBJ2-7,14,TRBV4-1,CASSQEWGGDEQYF,TGCGCCAGCAGCCAAGAATGGGGGGGCGACGAGCAGTACTTC
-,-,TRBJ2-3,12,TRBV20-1,CSARIAGKSQYF,TGCAGTGCTAGAATAGCAGGGAAGTCGCAGTATTTT
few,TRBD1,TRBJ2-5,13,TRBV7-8,CASSLATGAAQYF,TGTGCCAGCAGCTTAGCGACAGGGGCGGCCCAGTACTTC
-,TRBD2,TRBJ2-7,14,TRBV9,CASSSTGGGIEQYF,TGTGCCAGCAGCTCGACTGGGGGGGGAATCGAGCAGTACTTC
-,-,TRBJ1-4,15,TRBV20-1,CSARAGGGQNEKLFF,TGCAGTGCTAGAGCGGGCGGGGGTCAAAATGAAAAACTGTTTTTT
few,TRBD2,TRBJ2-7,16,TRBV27,CASSLRGTSGSYEQYF,TGTGCCAGCAGTTTAAGAGGGACTAGCGGGAGTTACGAGCAGTACTTC
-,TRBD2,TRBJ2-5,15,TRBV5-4,CASSRSKTSTETQYF,TGTGCCAGCAGCCGCAGTAAGACTAGCACAGAGACCCAGTACTTC
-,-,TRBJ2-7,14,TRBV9,CASSREGYPYEQYF,TGTGCCAGCAGCCGAGAGGGTTATCCCTACGAGCAGTACTTC
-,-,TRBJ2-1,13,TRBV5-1,CVSRPTEYNEQFF,TGCGTCAGCAGGCCGACAGAGTACAATGAGCAGTTCTTC
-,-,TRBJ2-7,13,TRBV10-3,CAISEDSSYERYF,TGTGCCATCAGCGAAGACAGTTCCTACGAGCGGTACTTC
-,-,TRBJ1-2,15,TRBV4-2,CASSQDMDSNYGYTF,TGTGCCAGCAGCCAAGATATGGACAGCAACTATGGCTACACCTTC
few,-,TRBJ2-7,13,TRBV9,CASSVTVSYEQYF,TGTGCCAGCAGCGTGACAGTCTCCTACGAGCAGTACTTC
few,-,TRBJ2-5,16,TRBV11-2,CASSLIRSAAQETQYF,TGTGCCAGCAGCTTAATAAGGTCGGCAGCTCAAGAGACCCAGTACTTC
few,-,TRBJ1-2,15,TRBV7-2,CASSQGAGTNYGYTF,TGTGCCAGCAGCCAAGGGGCAGGGACAAACTATGGCTACACCTTC
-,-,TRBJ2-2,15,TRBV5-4,CASSSEGAGTGELFF,TGTGCCAGCAGTTCGGAGGGGGCCGGCACCGGGGAGCTGTTTTTT
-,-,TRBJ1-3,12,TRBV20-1,CSAALSGNTIYF,TGCAGTGCGGCATTGTCTGGAAACACCATATATTTT
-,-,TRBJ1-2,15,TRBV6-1,CASSESSGGIYGYTF,TGTGCCAGCAGTGAATCCTCCGGGGGCATCTATGGCTACACCTTC
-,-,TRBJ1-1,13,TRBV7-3,CASSVRMNTEAFF,TGTGCCAGCAGCGTTCGGATGAACACTGAAGCTTTCTTT
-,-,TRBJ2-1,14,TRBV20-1,CSVRAESSYNGQFF,TGCAGTGTGAGGGCGGAGAGCTCCTACAATGGGCAGTTCTTC
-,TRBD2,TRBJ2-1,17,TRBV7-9,CASSSTRLAGDYNEQFF,TGTGCCAGCAGCTCCACCAGGCTAGCGGGTGACTACAATGAGCAGTTCTTC
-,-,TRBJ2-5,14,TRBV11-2,CASSLNPDTETQYF,TGTGCCAGCAGCTTAAACCCAGATACGGAGACCCAGTACTTC
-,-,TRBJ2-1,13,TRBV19,CASSIWGPGEQFF,TGTGCCAGTAGTATTTGGGGTCCGGGTGAGCAGTTCTTC
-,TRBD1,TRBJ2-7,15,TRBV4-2,CASSPIGGGLGEQYF,TGTGCCAGCAGCCCCATAGGGGGCGGGTTAGGCGAGCAGTACTTC
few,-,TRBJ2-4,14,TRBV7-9,CASADILAKNIQYF,TGTGCCAGCGCCGACATTTTAGCCAAAAACATTCAGTACTTC
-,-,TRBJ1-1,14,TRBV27,CASSSSPGLTQAFF,TGTGCCAGCAGCTCGTCCCCGGGGCTGACACAAGCTTTCTTT
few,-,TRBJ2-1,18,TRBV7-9,CASSLPAVGAEWGNEQFF,TGTGCCAGCAGCCTTCCGGCAGTGGGAGCGGAGTGGGGCAATGAGCAGTTCTTC
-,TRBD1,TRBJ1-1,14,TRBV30,CAWTPTGTNTEAFF,TGTGCCTGGACTCCGACAGGGACGAACACTGAAGCTTTCTTT
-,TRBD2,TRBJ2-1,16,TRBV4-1,CASSLQHGRADNEQFF,TGCGCCAGCAGCCTGCAACACGGGAGGGCCGACAATGAGCAGTTCTTC
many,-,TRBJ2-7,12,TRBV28,CASSKSKDEQYF,TGTGCCAGCAGTAAGAGTAAGGACGAGCAGTACTTC
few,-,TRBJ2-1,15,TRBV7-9,CASSPRIQFGNEQFF,TGTGCCAGCAGCCCCCGCATTCAGTTCGGAAATGAGCAGTTCTTC
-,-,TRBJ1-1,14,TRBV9,CASSVEGGRSEAFF,TGTGCCAGCAGCGTGGAAGGGGGGAGATCTGAAGCTTTCTTT
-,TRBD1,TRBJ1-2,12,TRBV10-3,CARQTGGYGYTF,TGTGCCAGACAAACAGGGGGCTATGGCTACACCTTC